Given below is one TCR beta chain in context. Antigen specificity is unknown. These data originate in a study of Ad26.COV2.S vaccination and SARS-CoV-2 variants. Only in-frame clones appear in the TCRdb table, and some are missing; sequencing was by immunoSEQ multiplex PCR. The sample contains about 350,000 clones, around nine tenths of which appear only once. Study conclusions and caveats: There was a possibility that the TCR breadth and depth analyses underestimated total T cell responses.

The CDR3 totals 15 residues. V gave up 4 bases and J gave up 8 bases; unmatched junction bases: 6. CDR1 is SGHRS and CDR2 is YFSETQ in the germline V gene. As for treatment: around 19 received Ad26.COV2.S at low or high dose, single or two shots; about five received placebo; per-sample allocation not given. Following the first vaccine or placebo injection, samples were taken on day 63. Sequencing was performed on peripheral blood, taken in a trial of Ad26.COV2.S vaccine versus placebo. This chain links TRBV5-1 with TRBJ1-4, with 12 bases aligning to TRBD1. This receptor was identified in a person between 18 and 59 years old who received the Ad26.COV2.S COVID-19 vaccine or a placebo. This CDR3 is CASSMGQGAQEKLFF. Here the CDR3 DNA reads TGCGCCAGCAGCATGGGACAGGGGGCGCAAGAAAAACTGTTTTTT.